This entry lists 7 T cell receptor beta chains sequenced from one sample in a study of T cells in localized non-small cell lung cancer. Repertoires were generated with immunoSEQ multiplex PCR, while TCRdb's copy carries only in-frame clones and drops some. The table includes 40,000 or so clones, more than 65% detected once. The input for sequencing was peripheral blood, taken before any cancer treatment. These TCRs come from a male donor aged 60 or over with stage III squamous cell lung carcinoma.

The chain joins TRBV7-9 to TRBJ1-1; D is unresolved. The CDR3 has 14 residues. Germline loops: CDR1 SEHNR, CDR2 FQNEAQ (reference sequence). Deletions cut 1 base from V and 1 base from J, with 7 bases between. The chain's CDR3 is CASSLGVSNTEAFF. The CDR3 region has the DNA TGTGCCAGCAGCTTAGGGGTATCGAACACTGAAGCTTTCTTT. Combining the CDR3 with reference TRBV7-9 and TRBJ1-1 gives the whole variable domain DTGVSQNPRHKITKRGQNVTFRCDPISEHNRLYWYRQTLGQGPEFLTYFQNEAQLEKSRLLSDRFSAERPKGSFSTLEIQRTEQGDSAMYLCASSLGVSNTEAFFGQGTRLTVV.

In DNA form, the CDR3 reads TGTGCCAGCAGTTCAATACAGGGAGTCTATGGCTACACCTTC. Residues: CASSSIQGVYGYTF. The V gene is TRBV27, the J gene TRBJ1-2; D perhaps matches TRBD1 (6 bases). The V end was cut by 4 bases, the J end by 4 bases, with 13 bases between. The V gene's germline CDR1 is MNHEY and CDR2 SMNVEV (reference sequence). The CDR3 consists of 14 residues.

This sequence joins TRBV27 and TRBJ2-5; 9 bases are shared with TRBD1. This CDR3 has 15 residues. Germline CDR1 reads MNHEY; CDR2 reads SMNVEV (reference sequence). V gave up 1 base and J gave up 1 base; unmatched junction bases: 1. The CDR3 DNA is TGTGCCAGCAGTTTATACAGGGGGCTCCAAGAGACCCAGTACTTC. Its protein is CASSLYRGLQETQYF.

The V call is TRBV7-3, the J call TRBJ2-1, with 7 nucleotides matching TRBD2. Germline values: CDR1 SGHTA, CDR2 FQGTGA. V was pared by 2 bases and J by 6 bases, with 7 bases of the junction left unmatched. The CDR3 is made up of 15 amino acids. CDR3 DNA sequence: TGTGCCAGCAGCTTACTCGGGGGGTCGACCAATGAGCAGTTCTTC. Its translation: CASSLLGGSTNEQFF.

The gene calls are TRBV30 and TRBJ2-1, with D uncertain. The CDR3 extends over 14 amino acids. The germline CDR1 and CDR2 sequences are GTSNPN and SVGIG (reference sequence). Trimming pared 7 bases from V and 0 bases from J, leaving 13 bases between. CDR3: CAFRKFGSYNEQFF. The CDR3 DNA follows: TGTGCCTTCCGAAAGTTCGGCTCCTACAATGAGCAGTTCTTC.

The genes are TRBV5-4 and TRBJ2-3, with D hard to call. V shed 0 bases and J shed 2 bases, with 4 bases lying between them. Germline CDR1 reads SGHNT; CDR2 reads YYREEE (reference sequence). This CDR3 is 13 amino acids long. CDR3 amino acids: CASSLGPTDTQYF. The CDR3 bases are TGTGCCAGCAGCTTGGGACCCACAGATACGCAGTATTTT.

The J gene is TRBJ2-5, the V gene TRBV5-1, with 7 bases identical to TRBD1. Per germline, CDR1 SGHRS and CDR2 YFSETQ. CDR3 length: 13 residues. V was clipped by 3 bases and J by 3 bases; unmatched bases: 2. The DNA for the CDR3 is TGCGCCAGCAGCTGGGACAGTAAAGAGACCCAGTACTTC. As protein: CASSWDSKETQYF.